These 21 T cell receptor beta chains originate from one sample sequenced in a study of shared clonotypes between healthy human individuals. Clones were sequenced by immunoSEQ multiplex PCR, and TCRdb holds only the in-frame ones, with some missing. This sample carries around 2.3 million clones, 90% to 97% of them seen once, and the ten largest clones take around 0.13%. Sequenced sample: naive CD4+ T cells sorted from blood. Subset of the sample: CD45RA+ positively selected. Receptors were obtained from a young man in good health.

The V and J genes are TRBV5-4 and TRBJ2-3; 9 nucleotides agree with TRBD1. V lost 4 bases to trimming and J lost 3 bases; unmatched junction nucleotides: 12. The CDR3 consists of 17 residues. Germline-derived CDR1 and CDR2 are SGHNT and YYREEE (reference sequence). In DNA, the CDR3 is TGTGCCAGCAGCCCCGCCGGGACAGGGAGTTTAACAGATACGCAGTATTTT. It encodes CASSPAGTGSLTDTQYF.

A single count supports this clone. This chain connects TRBV7-9 to TRBJ2-7, with D perhaps matching TRBD2 (6 bases). Trimming left V 5 bases short and J 0 bases short, with 17 bases between. CDR1 and CDR2 (germline): SEHNR, FQNEAQ (reference sequence). The CDR3 loop spans 16 amino acids. Written as DNA, the CDR3 is TGTGCCAGCAGCCCGTTGGGTTTAGCGGCCTCCTACGAGCAGTACTTC. This codes for CASSPLGLAASYEQYF.

This clone has more than one count but fewer than ten. The sample carries other DNA sequences with the same CDR3. V usage is TRBV5-4 and J usage is TRBJ1-5; D remains ambiguous. Germline assignment: CDR1 SGHNT and CDR2 YYREEE (reference sequence). The V end was cut by 1 base, the J end by 2 bases, with 7 bases between. CDR3 size: 14 residues. In DNA form, the CDR3 reads TGTGCCAGCAGCTTGTCTGGGGGCAATCAGCCCCAGCATTTT. This codes for CASSLSGGNQPQHF.

The chain uses TRBV19 and TRBJ1-5; D unresolved. CDR1 LNHDA and CDR2 SQIVND come from the germline V gene (reference sequence). The CDR3 spans 15 residues. Trimming removed 0 bases at V and 0 bases at J, with 6 bases between. DNA of the CDR3: TGTGCCAGTAGTATAGAGGTGTATAGCAATCAGCCCCAGCATTTT. Amino acids: CASSIEVYSNQPQHF. Combining the CDR3 with reference TRBV19 and TRBJ1-5 gives the whole variable domain DGGITQSPKYLFRKEGQNVTLSCEQNLNHDAMYWYRQDPGQGLRLIYYSQIVNDFQKGDIAEGYSVSREKKESFPLTVTSAQKNPTAFYLCASSIEVYSNQPQHFGDGTRLSIL.

This chain connects TRBV6-1 to TRBJ1-3, with unresolved D. Germline loops: CDR1 MNHNS, CDR2 SASEGT. The V end was cut by 5 bases, the J end by 2 bases, with 10 bases between. The CDR3 has 14 residues. This CDR3 reads CASSPAETGNTIYF. CDR3 coding DNA: TGTGCCAGCAGTCCCGCCGAGACTGGAAACACCATATATTTT.

The chain combines TRBV4-1 with TRBJ1-3, with D hard to call. Germline assignment: CDR1 MGHRA and CDR2 YSYEKL. The V and J ends lost 2 bases and 2 bases respectively, with 7 bases between them. There are 14 residues in the CDR3. The CDR3 DNA reads as TGCGCCAGCAGCCAATTAGTAACTGGAAACACCATATATTTT. It is translated as CASSQLVTGNTIYF.

The chain carries TRBV5-4 and TRBJ1-2; TRBD1 agrees at 7 bases. V lost 4 bases, J lost 6 bases, and 6 bases stayed unmatched. CDR1 is SGHNT and CDR2 is YYREEE in the germline V gene (reference sequence). CDR3 size: 13 residues. This chain's CDR3 is CASSLTGLDGYTF. The CDR3, as DNA: TGTGCCAGCAGCCTGACAGGGTTGGATGGCTACACCTTC.

V is TRBV5-4 and J is TRBJ2-1, with a possible D match to TRBD1 (5 bases). This CDR3 is built from 15 residues. Germline V CDR1 and CDR2: SGHNT, YYREEE (reference sequence). Trimming shortened V by 0 bases and J by 4 bases, and 11 bases separated the two germline ends. The CDR3 bases are TGTGCCAGCAGCTTGGAGGGGTCCGTGTACAATGAGCAGTTCTTC. Its protein product is CASSLEGSVYNEQFF.

This clone is a singleton in its sample. This rearrangement joins TRBV5-1 to TRBJ2-7; D uncertain. Germline V gene lookup returns CDR1 SGHRS and CDR2 YFSETQ. The CDR3 contains 14 residues. V shed 4 bases and J shed 5 bases, with 16 bases lying between them. The CDR3 sequence is CASSAGSATDEQYF. The CDR3 nucleotides read TGCGCCAGCAGCGCCGGGTCAGCCACAGACGAGCAGTACTTC.

V gene TRBV5-1 combines with J gene TRBJ2-7, with 8 bases identical to TRBD1. The length of the CDR3 is 14 residues. The germline gives CDR1 SGHRS, CDR2 YFSETQ. Germline trimming cut 4 bases from V and 4 bases from J; bases unmatched to any gene: 7. The CDR3 here is CASSKMTGEYEQYF. The CDR3 DNA follows: TGCGCCAGCAGCAAAATGACAGGGGAGTACGAGCAGTACTTC.

The V and J genes are TRBV30 and TRBJ2-2, with D hard to call. The V end lost 1 base, the J end lost 5 bases, and 11 bases lay between the germline ends. Per germline, CDR1 GTSNPN and CDR2 SVGIG (reference sequence). The CDR3 is 14 amino acids. The chain's CDR3 is CAWSGVWGTGELFF. In DNA, the CDR3 is TGTGCCTGGAGTGGCGTATGGGGAACCGGGGAGCTGTTTTTT.

The chain joins TRBV9 to TRBJ2-1; TRBD1 matches at 7 bases. CDR1 is SGDLS and CDR2 is YYNGEE in the germline V gene. The CDR3 has 17 amino acids. Trimming took 4 bases from V and 1 from J; bases not matched to a gene: 11. CDR3 in DNA: TGTGCCAGCAGCACCCTGGGACAGAGTTTTTCCTACAATGAGCAGTTCTTC. Translating gives CASSTLGQSFSYNEQFF. Looking up the rest from reference TRBV9 and TRBJ2-1 gives the full variable domain: DSGVTQTPKHLITATGQRVTLRCSPRSGDLSVYWYQQSLDQGLQFLIQYYNGEERAKGNILERFSAQQFPDLHSELNLSSLELGDSALYFCASSTLGQSFSYNEQFFGPGTRLTVL.

Concerning this clone itself: At one of its ends the junction is not consistent with the germline gene, which may arise from a read error. The chain joins TRBV11-2 to TRBJ2-5; possible D gene TRBD1, 5 bases. The germline gives CDR1 SGHAT, CDR2 FQNNGV. The CDR3 is 16 residues long. CDR3: CASSLDPAGPQETQYF. The CDR3 nucleotides read TGTGCCAGCAGTTTAGATCCTGCAGGGCCCCAAGAGACCCAGTACTTC.

CDR3 sequence reads: CASSQGQGMALYF. In DNA, the CDR3 is TGCGCCAGCAGCCAAGGACAGGGGATGGCTTTATACTTC. The V and J genes are TRBV4-3 and TRBJ2-5; TRBD1 aligns across 8 bases. The CDR3 is 13 amino acids. V dropped 1 base and J dropped 14; count of bases not matched to a gene: 9. The germline V gene has CDR1 LGHNA and CDR2 YSLEER.

This chain uses TRBV5-4 with TRBJ2-3; 13 positions agree with TRBD2. Looked up from germline, CDR1 is SGHNT and CDR2 is YYREEE (reference sequence). This CDR3 has 18 residues. V was pared by 4 bases and J by 3 bases, with 11 bases of the junction left unmatched. The CDR3 coding sequence is TGTGCCAGCAGCCACCGGACTAGCGGGGGCCGAACGACAGATACGCAGTATTTT. Protein product: CASSHRTSGGRTTDTQYF.

V and J are TRBV7-2 and TRBJ2-5; TRBD1 is a possible D gene (6 bases). Germline lookup yields CDR1 SGHTA and CDR2 FQGNSA. The CDR3 covers 13 residues. The V and J ends lost 3 bases and 4 bases respectively, with 9 bases between them. The CDR3 sequence: CASSFGGIETQYF. The CDR3 DNA reads as TGTGCCAGCAGCTTTGGGGGCATAGAGACCCAGTACTTC.

The chain recombines TRBV28 with TRBJ1-5, with D possibly TRBD1 on 5 matching bases. The V end was cut by 5 bases, the J end by 4 bases, with 15 bases between. The length of the CDR3 is 15 residues. Germline V lookup: CDR1 MDHEN, CDR2 SYDVKM. The CDR3 nucleotides are TGTGCCAGCAGTCAGGGACCGATGATTAATCAGCCCCAGCATTTT. It specifies CASSQGPMINQPQHF. Using reference TRBV28 and TRBJ1-5 for the parts outside the CDR3, the full variable domain is DVKVTQSSRYLVKRTGEKVFLECVQDMDHENMFWYRQDPGLGLRLIYFSYDVKMKEKGDIPEGYSVSREKKERFSLILESASTNQTSMYLCASSQGPMINQPQHFGDGTRLSIL.

The V and J genes are TRBV9 and TRBJ2-7; D is perhaps TRBD2 (6 bases). The CDR3 runs to 14 residues. Trimming removed 3 bases at V and 8 bases at J, with 18 bases between. Germline V CDR1 and CDR2: SGDLS, YYNGEE. As DNA, the CDR3 is TGTGCCAGCAGCGGGGGAGGCCTGGTGTCTAAGCAGTACTTC. It encodes CASSGGGLVSKQYF.

In this sample, this clone turned up once. This chain connects TRBV5-3 to TRBJ2-7, with D possibly being TRBD2 (5 bases). TRBV5-3 is marked as an open reading frame, function uncertain. V was cut by 8 bases and J by 2 bases, with 20 bases left in between. The CDR3 is made up of 15 amino acids. The CDR3 nucleotides read TGTGCCAGCACCCAGCCGGCACTAGGTCCCTACGAGCAGTACTTC. Amino acid sequence: CASTQPALGPYEQYF.

This chain joins TRBV9 and TRBJ1-5; 8 bases are a match to TRBD1. J lost 0 bases, V lost 3 bases, and 5 bases had no gene match. Per germline, CDR1 SGDLS and CDR2 YYNGEE. This CDR3 region has 16 residues. The CDR3 DNA is TGTGCCAGCAGCGCTGGGACAGGCGATAGCAATCAGCCCCAGCATTTT. It yields the protein CASSAGTGDSNQPQHF.

The chain has TRBV5-6 and TRBJ2-1; D is tentatively TRBD1 or TRBD2 (6 bases each). CDR1 is SGHDT, CDR2 YYEEEE, per germline. The CDR3 totals 14 residues. Trimming removed 2 bases at V and 7 bases at J, with 13 bases between. CDR3 DNA sequence: TGTGCCAGCAGCTTCTTGGAGGGGGTGAATGAGCAGTTCTTC. This codes for CASSFLEGVNEQFF.